Shown below are 5 T cell receptor beta chains from a single sample sequenced in a study of shared clonotypes between healthy human individuals. Sequenced by immunoSEQ multiplex PCR; TCRdb stores in-frame clones only, minus some. Of over 2 million clones detected, 85% to 95% appear once; the ten largest clones hold around 0.35%. Material: naive CD4+ T cells from PBMCs. Subset: CD45RA+ positively selected. The source of these receptors is a man aged 18-30 years in good health. Some clones in this sample may be carry-over from other donors' samples.

This clone showed up just once. This CDR3 is also generated by other DNA sequences in the sample. The chain has TRBV6-1 and TRBJ2-1; 11 bases are shared with TRBD2. The V gene's germline CDR1 is MNHNS and CDR2 SASEGT. The CDR3 contains 15 residues. Trimming removed 4 bases from V and 4 bases from J; junction bases left unmatched: 3. For the CDR3, the DNA is TGTGCCAGCAGTGGACTAGCGGGACATTACAATGAGCAGTTCTTC. Amino acid sequence: CASSGLAGHYNEQFF.

V and J are TRBV27 and TRBJ1-1; 8 nucleotides align to TRBD1. J was trimmed by 5 bases and V by 4 bases; bases with no gene match: 15. This CDR3 is built from 17 residues. The germline V gene encodes CDR1 MNHEY and CDR2 SMNVEV (reference sequence). CDR3 residues: CASSYKWGAGGGTEAFF. In nucleotides, the CDR3 is TGTGCCAGCAGTTATAAATGGGGGGCAGGGGGCGGGACTGAAGCTTTCTTT.

The genes are TRBV7-9 and TRBJ2-5; 8 positions match TRBD2. Trimming cost V 4 bases and J 0 bases; bases outside gene matches: 7. Germline-derived CDR1 and CDR2 are SEHNR and FQNEAQ (reference sequence). The CDR3 consists of 16 residues. The CDR3: CASSSTSALYQETQYF. The CDR3 DNA reads TGTGCCAGCAGCTCGACTAGCGCACTGTACCAAGAGACCCAGTACTTC.

The chain carries TRBV5-8 and TRBJ1-5; no definite D call. Germline V gene lookup returns CDR1 SGHTS and CDR2 YDEGEE. The V end was cut by 3 bases, the J end by 1 base, with 8 bases between. This CDR3 spans 14 amino acids. The CDR3 reads CASSWLTSNQPQHF. The CDR3 DNA sequence: TGTGCCAGCAGCTGGCTAACAAGCAATCAGCCCCAGCATTTT.

The V and J genes are TRBV28 and TRBJ1-4; 9 nucleotides agree with TRBD1. In germline, CDR1 is MDHEN, CDR2 SYDVKM. V dropped 7 bases and J dropped 7; count of bases not matched to a gene: 13. The CDR3 spans 16 residues. CDR3 residues: CASKAPGTGKAEKLFF. The CDR3 nucleotides are TGTGCCAGCAAAGCCCCCGGGACAGGGAAGGCTGAAAAACTGTTTTTT.